This T cell receptor (beta chain) was recovered during a study of T cell responses to AZD1222 COVID-19 vaccine. In regard to this clone: Its antigen is still unknown.

Study-wide results and limits: Baseline testing showed seropositivity in only six or seven AZD1222 recipients. The study found vaccine-associated CD4 TCRs spanning spike, dominant at 160-218 and 743-854.

Method: immunoSEQ multiplex PCR; TCRdb's copy keeps in-frame clones and lacks some. The table records around 62,000 clones, 80% to 90% of them present only once. The sequencing here drew on peripheral blood, taken on day 0 of AZD1222 vaccination. The origin of this receptor is an adult in good health.

This CDR3 reads CASSPGLWQPQHF. The CDR3 DNA sequence: TGTGCCAGTAGTCCCGGACTTTGGCAGCCCCAGCATTTT. This sequence joins TRBV19 and TRBJ1-5; no reliable D call. The CDR3 is made up of 13 amino acids. V shed 5 bases and J shed 7 bases, with 12 bases lying between them. Germline V CDR1 and CDR2: LNHDA, SQIVND (reference sequence).